These 28 T cell receptor beta chains came from one sample sequenced in a study of shared clonotypes between healthy human individuals. The assay was immunoSEQ multiplex PCR, and TCRdb's table has in-frame clones only and misses some. The top ten hold about 1.6% of the sample, which has about 2.2 million clones, just under 95% seen once. CD45RO-negative, CCR7-positively selected cells formed the naive CD8 fraction, excluding terminally differentiated effector memory CD45RA+ cells. Sequences were obtained from naive CD8+ T cells from PBMCs. These receptors all stem from a man between 18 and 35 years old in good health. Some clones in this sample may be carry-over from other donors' samples.

The V and J genes are TRBV18 and TRBJ1-1, with D possibly being TRBD1 (5 bases). The V end was cut by 3 bases, the J end by 3 bases, with 17 bases between. This CDR3 has 16 amino acids. Germline V gene data show CDR1 as KGHSH and CDR2 as LQKENI. CDR3 amino acids: CASSPTVMGGDTEAFF. For the CDR3, the DNA is TGTGCCAGCTCACCCACCGTAATGGGGGGGGACACTGAAGCTTTCTTT.

V is TRBV6-1 and J is TRBJ2-1; possible D gene TRBD2, 6 bases. Germline V gene sequence: CDR1 MNHNS, CDR2 SASEGT. The CDR3 consists of 17 residues. V was trimmed by 1 base and J by 2 bases, leaving 15 bases between them. This chain's CDR3 is CASSEVVGSGAYNEQFF. The CDR3 DNA reads as TGTGCCAGCAGTGAAGTCGTCGGGAGTGGTGCCTACAATGAGCAGTTCTTC.

The V and J genes are TRBV29-1 and TRBJ2-7; D ambiguous. This CDR3 spans 13 amino acids. The germline V gene has CDR1 SQVTM and CDR2 ANQGSEA. The V end was cut by 6 bases, the J end by 0 bases, with 12 bases between. CDR3 sequence (DNA): TGCAGCGTGTCAGGTCAAGGCTCCTACGAGCAGTACTTC. Its protein is CSVSGQGSYEQYF.

This rearrangement joins TRBV2 to TRBJ2-1, with D possibly being TRBD1 (5 bases). The V end was cut by 1 base, the J end by 7 bases, with 8 bases between. This CDR3 has 13 residues. The germline V gene encodes CDR1 SNHLY and CDR2 FYNNEI. CDR3 sequence (DNA): TGTGCCAGCAGTGAAGGAAGGGGAAATGAGCAGTTCTTC. This encodes CASSEGRGNEQFF.

The table lists this clone with a count of one. V is TRBV30 and J is TRBJ2-7, with 7 bases lining up with TRBD1. The CDR3 has 15 residues. Germline V gene lookup returns CDR1 GTSNPN and CDR2 SVGIG (reference sequence). V was clipped by 3 bases and J by 3 bases; unmatched bases: 11. This CDR3 reads CAWSPREGQFYEQYF. In DNA, the CDR3 is TGTGCCTGGAGCCCCCGAGAGGGACAGTTCTACGAGCAGTACTTC. Filled out from reference TRBV30 and TRBJ2-7, the complete variable domain reads SQTIHQWPATLVQPVGSPLSLECTVEGTSNPNLYWYRQAAGRGLQLLFYSVGIGQISSEVPQNLSASRPQDRQFILSSKKLLLSDSGFYLCAWSPREGQFYEQYFGPGTRLTVT.

The J gene is TRBJ2-1, the V gene TRBV28; 9 positions match TRBD1. The V gene's germline CDR1 is MDHEN and CDR2 SYDVKM. V lost 5 bases to trimming and J lost 7 bases; unmatched junction nucleotides: 6. The CDR3 has 14 amino acids. This CDR3 reads CASSLLGTGNEQFF. The CDR3 region has the DNA TGTGCCAGCAGTCTTCTCGGGACAGGGAATGAGCAGTTCTTC.

V usage is TRBV7-2 and J usage is TRBJ2-7; tentatively, D is TRBD1 (6 bases). Trimming removed 0 bases from V and 2 bases from J, with 11 bases in between. The CDR3 spans 15 residues. Germline CDR1 reads SGHTA; CDR2 reads FQGNSA. CDR3: CASSLAGDTAYEQYF. The CDR3 region has the DNA TGTGCCAGCAGCTTAGCAGGGGACACGGCCTACGAGCAGTACTTC.

With regard to this clone: In the same sample, other DNA sequences code for this CDR3. The rearrangement joins TRBV6-5 to TRBJ1-2, with D unresolved. V shed 0 bases and J shed 2 bases, with 7 bases lying between them. CDR1 and CDR2 from the germline V gene are MNHEY and SVGAGI. The CDR3 length is 14 residues. The CDR3 is CASSYSSLNYGYTF. CDR3 nucleotides: TGTGCCAGCAGTTACTCCTCTCTAAACTATGGCTACACCTTC.

This clone was counted a single time. V usage is TRBV6-6 and J usage is TRBJ2-1; D gene uncertain. CDR1 and CDR2 (germline): MNHNY, SVGAGI (reference sequence). Trimming left V 7 bases short and J 8 bases short, with 15 bases between. CDR3 length: 13 amino acids. The CDR3 bases are TGTGCCAGCACACCGCCGACGGAAGATGAGCAGTTCTTC. Encoded protein: CASTPPTEDEQFF.

The chain is built from TRBV11-1 and TRBJ2-2; D is undetermined. Germline loops: CDR1 SGHAT, CDR2 FQDESV (reference sequence). V was clipped by 3 bases and J by 4 bases, with 9 bases between them. CDR3 size: 14 residues. The CDR3 coding sequence is TGTGCCAGCAGCTTGTGGGAATCCACCGGGGAGCTGTTTTTT. It yields the protein CASSLWESTGELFF.

The chain carries TRBV7-9 and TRBJ2-7; 10 nucleotides agree with TRBD1. V lost 6 bases to trimming and J lost 4 bases; unmatched junction nucleotides: 6. Germline V lookup: CDR1 SEHNR, CDR2 FQNEAQ (reference sequence). The CDR3 totals 14 residues. CDR3 coding DNA: TGTGCCAGCAGTACCGGGACAGGGGTTTACGAGCAGTACTTC. Protein: CASSTGTGVYEQYF. The entire variable domain, with the rest obtained from reference TRBV7-9 and TRBJ2-7, is as follows: DTGVSQNPRHKITKRGQNVTFRCDPISEHNRLYWYRQTLGQGPEFLTYFQNEAQLEKSRLLSDRFSAERPKGSFSTLEIQRTEQGDSAMYLCASSTGTGVYEQYFGPGTRLTVT.

This clone has only one observation. The chain carries TRBV7-6 and TRBJ2-7, with 7 nucleotides matching TRBD1. Germline CDR1 and CDR2: SGHVS and FNYEAQ. CDR3 length: 13 residues. Germline trimming cut 1 base from V and 6 bases from J; bases unmatched to any gene: 3. The CDR3 region is CASSLGSGGEQYF. The CDR3 bases are TGTGCCAGCAGCTTAGGGTCAGGGGGCGAGCAGTACTTC.

V usage is TRBV5-1 and J usage is TRBJ1-1; 9 positions agree with TRBD1. The CDR3 totals 15 residues. J lost 4 bases, V lost 4 bases, and 8 bases had no gene match. Germline values: CDR1 SGHRS, CDR2 YFSETQ. The CDR3, as DNA: TGCGCCAGCAGCATGGAGACAGGGGGAATCACTGAAGCTTTCTTT. Encoded protein: CASSMETGGITEAFF.

This chain links TRBV6-5 with TRBJ2-5; maybe TRBD1 (5 bases). V was cut by 5 bases and J by 1 base, with 11 bases left in between. The CDR3 covers 14 residues. Germline V CDR1 and CDR2: MNHEY, SVGAGI. The CDR3 spells CASSPGHLQETQYF. CDR3 bases: TGTGCCAGCAGTCCCGGACACCTCCAAGAGACCCAGTACTTC.

The J gene is TRBJ2-7, the V gene TRBV10-2; D is uncertain. The germline V and J ends were trimmed by 0 bases and 3 bases, with 6 bases remaining between them. The germline CDR1 and CDR2 sequences are WSHSY and SAAADI. CDR3 length: 13 amino acids. The CDR3 bases are TGCGCCAGCAGTGAGTCCAGCAACTACGAGCAGTACTTC. Protein product: CASSESSNYEQYF.

The V gene is TRBV13, the J gene TRBJ2-2; D unclear. V was cut by 8 bases and J by 5 bases, with 3 bases left in between. This CDR3 is 10 amino acids long. Germline assignment: CDR1 PRHDT and CDR2 FYEKMQ (reference sequence). CDR3: CASGTGELFF. In nucleotides, the CDR3 is TGTGCCAGCGGTACCGGGGAGCTGTTTTTT.

The genes are TRBV11-2 and TRBJ2-3, with 9 bases matching TRBD2. The trim removed 5 bases at V and 4 bases at J, leaving 10 bases unmatched. CDR1 is SGHAT, CDR2 FQNNGV, per germline. CDR3 size: 16 residues. The CDR3 DNA is TGTGCCAGCAGCCCCACCGAGCGGGGGGCCCCAGATACGCAGTATTTT. Protein product: CASSPTERGAPDTQYF.

The chain couples TRBV25-1 to TRBJ2-5; TRBD2 agrees at 9 bases. There are 18 residues in the CDR3. J lost 4 bases, V lost 4 bases, and 16 bases had no gene match. The germline V gene encodes CDR1 MGHDK and CDR2 SYGVNS. The CDR3 nucleotides read TGTGCCAGCAGTGTACCCTTTGCGGGAGGGCCCGAGCGAGAGACCCAGTACTTC. Its translation: CASSVPFAGGPERETQYF.

V usage is TRBV19 and J usage is TRBJ2-3; 8 bases line up with TRBD2. CDR1 LNHDA and CDR2 SQIVND come from the germline V gene (reference sequence). After removal of 3 bases from V and 6 bases from J, the junction contained 11 bases not matched to a gene. CDR3 length: 16 residues. CDR3 loop: CASSIVATSAIDTQYF. Written as DNA, the CDR3 is TGTGCCAGTAGTATTGTAGCGACTAGCGCTATCGATACGCAGTATTTT.

The V gene is TRBV9, the J gene TRBJ2-5, with 15 nucleotides matching TRBD2. CDR3 length: 19 amino acids. The V gene end was trimmed by 0 bases and the J gene end by 3 bases; junction bases not matched to a gene: 9. The germline V gene encodes CDR1 SGDLS and CDR2 YYNGEE. The CDR3 DNA reads TGTGCCAGCAGCGTAGCGCCGGAACGGACTAGCGGGGGGGAAGAGACCCAGTACTTC. Translating it yields CASSVAPERTSGGEETQYF.

The chain has TRBV7-8 and TRBJ2-7; 8 positions match TRBD1. Germline loops: CDR1 SGHVS, CDR2 FQNEAQ. The J segment lost 3 bases and the V segment lost 4 bases, leaving 8 bases of the junction unmatched. This CDR3 is built from 15 residues. CDR3 region: CASSYATGGVYEQYF. In DNA, the CDR3 is TGTGCCAGCAGCTACGCTACAGGGGGAGTCTACGAGCAGTACTTC.

This clone is a singleton in its sample. J is TRBJ2-7 and V is TRBV21-1; the table calls TRBD2, which could not be checked here. TRBV21-1 is assigned pseudogene status. CDR3 length: 16 residues. The CDR3 DNA sequence: TGTGCCAGCAGCAAAGAGGGGGCACTAGCGGACTACGAGCAGTACTTC. The encoded protein is CASSKEGALADYEQYF.

V is TRBV6-6 and J is TRBJ2-7; no definite D call. Germline-derived CDR1 and CDR2 are MNHNY and SVGAGI (reference sequence). Trimming shortened V by 5 bases and J by 3 bases, and 11 bases separated the two germline ends. CDR3 size: 13 residues. The CDR3 sequence is CASSQQRLYEQYF. The CDR3 region has the DNA TGTGCCAGCAGTCAACAGAGACTCTACGAGCAGTACTTC.

The V call is TRBV19, the J call TRBJ1-1; the D gene is possibly TRBD1 (6 bases). Germline loops: CDR1 LNHDA, CDR2 SQIVND (reference sequence). Trimming left V 3 bases short and J 4 bases short, with 12 bases between. The CDR3 extends over 14 amino acids. The CDR3 sequence is CASSMDRWGTEAFF. DNA of the CDR3: TGTGCCAGTAGTATGGACAGATGGGGCACTGAAGCTTTCTTT.

This clone has a handful of counts. Other DNA sequences in the sample encode the same CDR3. The chain joins TRBV28 to TRBJ2-7; D unresolved. The CDR3 length is 12 residues. The V gene lost 4 bases and the J gene lost 0 bases, with 4 bases spanning the gap. Germline V gene sequence: CDR1 MDHEN, CDR2 SYDVKM. Here the CDR3 DNA reads TGTGCCAGCAGTTCTAGCTCCTACGAGCAGTACTTC. This gives the protein CASSSSSYEQYF.

The chain has TRBV15 and TRBJ2-7; TRBD1 is a possible D gene (6 bases). The germline V and J ends were trimmed by 0 bases and 5 bases, with 14 bases remaining between them. The CDR3 is 15 amino acids. CDR1 and CDR2 from the germline V gene are LNHNV and YYDKDF (reference sequence). The CDR3 loop is CATSRDVRTDHEQYF. Here the CDR3 DNA reads TGTGCCACCAGCAGAGATGTACGGACAGACCACGAGCAGTACTTC.

The gene calls are TRBV27 and TRBJ1-3, with D perhaps TRBD1 (5 bases). The germline V gene has CDR1 MNHEY and CDR2 SMNVEV (reference sequence). Trimming pared 3 bases from V and 2 bases from J, leaving 23 bases between. The CDR3 runs to 19 residues. CDR3 residues: CASSFWAGATPGAGNTIYF. As DNA, the CDR3 is TGTGCCAGCAGTTTTTGGGCCGGGGCGACCCCGGGGGCTGGAAACACCATATATTTT.

On this clone itself: Additional DNA sequences in this sample encode the identical CDR3. The CDR3 loop reads CASSLVGLAASTDTQYF. The CDR3, as DNA: TGTGCCAGCAGTTTAGTTGGCCTAGCGGCTAGCACAGATACGCAGTATTTT. This sequence joins TRBV27 and TRBJ2-3, with TRBD2 identical over 7 bases. V lost 2 bases, J lost 0 bases, and 8 bases stayed unmatched. Germline V gene lookup returns CDR1 MNHEY and CDR2 SMNVEV (reference sequence). The length of the CDR3 is 17 residues.